This TCR beta chain comes out of a study of CD8 T cells in ankylosing spondylitis. The germline V gene has CDR1 SNHLY and CDR2 FYNNEI. The ends lost 4 bases at V and 8 bases at J; junction bases unmatched: 15. The CDR3 totals 17 residues. Only a few counts were recorded for this clonotype. Its target is unknown. It was by quantitative 5'-RACE with molecular barcodes that TCR beta libraries were made. TCRdb re-called the 5' RACE reads through MiXCR, storing one row per CDR3 protein. The profile shows about 450,000 distinct CDR3 sequences, roughly a quarter of them singletons. Study-wide results and caveats: Apparently characteristic of ankylosing spondylitis blood was a TCR beta motif (eight highly homologous variants). Disease-linked clones reportedly showed significant enrichment in matched ankylosing spondylitis synovial fluid.

The receptor was derived from a male donor with ankylosing spondylitis. The chain carries TRBV2 and TRBJ2-1; 9 positions match TRBD2. The sequenced material came from blood, either unsorted or a sorted T cell fraction (not recorded which). The CDR3, as DNA: TGTGCCAGCAGTGTGCCCCTGGGACTAGCTGAGGTGGATGAGCAGTTCTTC. It codes for CASSVPLGLAEVDEQFF.